This T cell receptor beta chain comes out of a study of blood T cells in healthy people across ages. This clonotype came up a few times. The study recruited healthy Caucasian donors from Russia who were aged about 6 to 90. Germline-derived CDR1 and CDR2 are SGHRS and YFSETQ. This CDR3 comprises 15 residues. A sample-barcoded 5' primer and a J-beta primer mix were used in a second PCR of roughly 7 to 11 cycles. TCRdb fed the 5' RACE reads into MiXCR, producing one record per CDR3 protein. This table holds roughly 680,000 distinct CDR3 sequences, over 20% found once. The rearrangement links TRBV5-1 to TRBJ2-5, with 9 bases matching TRBD2. The DNA end lines up better with TRBJ2-7; the J call may be wrong. This sequence was found in a man aged 65 to 85 in good health. Sequencing input: blood. The CDR3 region is CASSFGAGGPDEQYF. The CDR3 region has the DNA TGCGCCAGCAGCTTCGGCGCGGGAGGGCCCGACGAGCAGTACTTC.